This entry lists 8 T cell receptor beta chains sequenced from one sample in a study of Ad26.COV2.S vaccination and SARS-CoV-2 variants. TCRdb's table, derived via immunoSEQ multiplex PCR, lists solely in-frame clones and lacks some. The profile shows roughly 700,000 clones, 70% to 90% of them singletons. Specified treatment: over 15 received Ad26.COV2.S at low or high dose, single or two shots; roughly five received placebo; per-sample allocation not given. Sample collection was performed on day 63 after the first vaccine or placebo injection. The material sequenced was peripheral blood, taken in a trial of Ad26.COV2.S vaccine versus placebo. These receptors all stem from a person aged 18-60 years who received the Ad26.COV2.S COVID-19 vaccine or a placebo.

V usage is TRBV27 and J usage is TRBJ1-1; D might be TRBD1 (5 bases). The V and J ends lost 5 bases and 1 base respectively, with 11 bases between them. Germline V lookup: CDR1 MNHEY, CDR2 SMNVEV (reference sequence). The CDR3 consists of 14 residues. The CDR3 is CASSLRASNTEAFF. CDR3 nucleotides: TGTGCCAGCAGTCTCAGGGCTTCGAACACTGAAGCTTTCTTT.

The chain carries TRBV11-3 and TRBJ2-6; D gene unclear. Germline lookup yields CDR1 SGHNT and CDR2 YENEEA. Trimming pared 2 bases from V and 0 bases from J, leaving 14 bases between. The CDR3 sequence is 18 residues long. In DNA form, the CDR3 reads TGTGCCAGCAGCTTACGGCCCTCAAAGCTCTCTGGGGCCAACGTCCTGACTTTC. It encodes CASSLRPSKLSGANVLTF.

V and J are TRBV29-1 and TRBJ2-7; 7 bases align to TRBD1. CDR1 SQVTM and CDR2 ANQGSEA come from the germline V gene. V lost 0 bases, J lost 2 bases, and 10 bases stayed unmatched. The CDR3 runs to 16 residues. This chain's CDR3 is CSVEDRVQGNTYEQYF. As DNA, the CDR3 is TGCAGCGTTGAAGATCGAGTACAGGGGAACACCTACGAGCAGTACTTC.

This clone was seen a handful of times. The gene calls are TRBV5-4 and TRBJ2-1; 7 bases map to TRBD1. The junction had 14 bases not matched to a gene; V was cut back by 6 bases and J by 8 bases. This CDR3 spans 15 amino acids. Germline V gene lookup returns CDR1 SGHNT and CDR2 YYREEE (reference sequence). The CDR3 bases are TGTGCCAGCAACCCCGGCCCCGACAGGGTCGATGAGCAGTTCTTC. As protein: CASNPGPDRVDEQFF.

The CDR3 sequence: CASSLIAGSNTGELFF. The CDR3 region has the DNA TGTGCCAGCAGCTTAATCGCGGGTTCGAACACCGGGGAGCTGTTTTTT. The chain is built from TRBV7-2 and TRBJ2-2; possible D gene TRBD2, 5 bases. The CDR3 spans 16 residues. The germline V and J ends were trimmed by 2 bases and 0 bases, with 10 bases remaining between them. Germline V gene lookup returns CDR1 SGHTA and CDR2 FQGNSA. Together with reference TRBV7-2 and TRBJ2-2, the CDR3 gives the full variable domain: GAGVSQSPSNKVTEKGKDVELRCDPISGHTALYWYRQSLGQGLEFLIYFQGNSAPDKSGLPSDRFSAERTGGSVSTLTIQRTQQEDSAVYLCASSLIAGSNTGELFFGEGSRLTVL.

CDR3: CASSDFGGPYEQYF. For the CDR3, the DNA is TGTGCCAGCAGTGACTTTGGGGGCCCCTACGAGCAGTACTTC. The chain couples TRBV6-4 to TRBJ2-7; tentative D call: TRBD1 (6 bases). The CDR3 length is 14 residues. Trimming removed 1 base at V and 2 bases at J, with 9 bases between. In germline, CDR1 is MRHNA, CDR2 SNTAGT.

The V call is TRBV30, the J call TRBJ2-7; D might be TRBD2 (6 bases). The CDR3 has 15 amino acids. V lost 0 bases to trimming and J lost 1 base, with 13 bases between them. The germline CDR1 and CDR2 sequences are GTSNPN and SVGIG (reference sequence). The DNA for the CDR3 is TGTGCCTGGAGTGTAGGGACTTACCGTTCCTACGAGCAGTACTTC. Translating gives CAWSVGTYRSYEQYF.

The chain combines TRBV30 with TRBJ1-1, with 12 nucleotides matching TRBD1. Germline CDR1 reads GTSNPN; CDR2 reads SVGIG (reference sequence). This CDR3 comprises 17 residues. Germline trimming cut 1 base from V and 5 bases from J; bases unmatched to any gene: 11. CDR3 loop: CAWSGSGGTGGWTEAFF. CDR3 DNA: TGTGCCTGGAGTGGATCTGGGGGGACAGGGGGCTGGACTGAAGCTTTCTTT.